This T cell receptor beta chain was observed in a study of regulatory T cells in long-lasting Graves disease. Background on the study: Persistent cases were those of Graves' disease that involved over 5 years of antithyroid drugs with positive TSH receptor antibodies.

Trimming cost V 1 base and J 7 bases, with 5 bases left between them. CDR3 length equals 11 residues. Germline-derived CDR1 and CDR2 are MGHDK and SYGVNS. The TCR beta library used iRepertoire HTBI primers with Arm-PCR amplification of CDR3. TCRdb passed the multiplex PCR reads through MiXCR, listing each CDR3 protein once. The sample consists of 650,000 to 850,000 distinct CDR3 sequences, about 30% of them appearing once. Described time point: persistent/refractory GD, antithyroid drugs over 5 years with positive TRAb. Scientists built the TCR library using RNA that was extracted from PBMCs. A note on this clonotype: What it binds is not known.

Study findings and constraints: Accuracy could have been hurt by small sample size. TRBV28 was favored in persistent disease, as were TRBJ1-2 and TRBJ2-5.

The V and J genes are TRBV25-1 and TRBJ2-7, with D unresolved. Sequenced material: peripheral blood mononuclear cells (PBMCs), taken when the disease was refractory, from a patient treated with antithyroid drugs. This TCR came from a female donor with Graves disease. The CDR3 here is CASSEFEEQYF. CDR3 nucleotides: TGTGCCAGCAGTGAATTTGAGGAGCAGTACTTC.